This T cell receptor (beta chain) came from a study of shared clonotypes between healthy human individuals. Study as a whole: The study used three CD4 naive, three CD4 memory, two CD8 naive and one CD8 memory plate per donor.

The repertoire was sequenced with immunoSEQ multiplex PCR; TCRdb's copy has only in-frame clones and lacks some. The data contain some 2,000,000 clones, roughly 95% of them singletons. Germline CDR1 is MNHNS and CDR2 is SASEGT. The CDR3 contains 13 residues. V gave up 11 bases and J gave up 2 bases, with 15 bases separating them. This sequence originates from a man between 18 and 35 years old in good health. V and J are TRBV6-1 and TRBJ1-1, with D unresolved. Sequencing was done on a sample of naive CD4+ T cells sorted from blood. Subset here: CD45RA+ positively selected. The CDR3 is CAATGSPNTEAFF. CDR3 bases: TGTGCCGCGACCGGGTCCCCAAACACTGAAGCTTTCTTT.